The TCR beta chain under discussion was sequenced for a study of vaccination effects on CD4 cells after COVID-19. For this clone: Its antigen is as yet unknown.

Within the ViraFEST assay, antigen-specific CD4+ T cells underwent expansion with viral peptide pools prior to sequencing. Culturing for about 10 days preceded CD4+ T cell isolation. The healthy vaccine recipients, who had no prior SARS-CoV-2 infection, showed negative nucleocapsid antibodies. Half-medium replacement with IL-2 medium occurred on days 3 and 7. The CDR3 loop spans 19 amino acids. The germline V gene encodes CDR1 SGHTS and CDR2 YDEGEE. Trimming removed 8 bases from V and 0 bases from J, with 29 bases in between. Study-level points and caveats: No early post-infection timepoints were available in the study, which also included few convalescent patients.

Data came from immunoSEQ multiplex PCR; TCRdb stores just in-frame clones and leaves some out. Of about 41,000 clones in the sample, over 75% were seen once. This chain links TRBV5-8 with TRBJ1-1; D call uncertain. This receptor was taken from a human donor who received a COVID-19 vaccine. The sequenced sample was CD4+ T cells from PBMCs cultured with HCoV-NL63 spike peptides, obtained before COVID-19 vaccination. The chain's CDR3 is CASPNTPGLLVSLNTEAFF. The CDR3 DNA sequence: TGTGCCAGTCCTAATACTCCGGGCCTCCTGGTGTCCTTGAACACTGAAGCTTTCTTT.